This T cell receptor beta chain was captured by sequencing in a study of blood T cell repertoires in COVID-19. Across the whole study: COVID-19 samples, acute and convalescent, were from the United States, Italy and Spain. PBMCs, B-cell-depleted T cells, or T cells provided the cDNA or gDNA that made up the material.

Only one count was recorded for this clone. The study recruited people aged about 18 to 89 years across approximately 25 US areas. Two negative PCRs, clearance, or symptom resolution had been documented for recovered Cohort 3 donors. The protocol was immunoSEQ multiplex PCR, while the TCRdb copy is restricted to in-frame clones and leaves out a portion. The sample shows about 180,000 clones, around 88% of them seen only once. The CDR3 extends over 14 amino acids. Trimming took off 0 bases at V and 2 bases at J, with 6 bases between the two ends. Germline V gene sequence: CDR1 SGHTS, CDR2 YDEGEE. This sequence originates from a woman aged 30 to 39 who had recovered from COVID-19. Input material: PBMCs or T cells enriched from blood (not recorded which). The chain has TRBV5-8 and TRBJ1-3; D is uncertain. The CDR3 coding sequence is TGTGCCAGCAGCTTGGGCGGGGCTGGAAACACCATATATTTT. It specifies CASSLGGAGNTIYF.